The 2 T cell receptor beta chains below all came from one sample that was sequenced in a study of PD-L1 blockade in urothelial cancer. Profiled with immunoSEQ multiplex PCR; TCRdb holds only in-frame clones, not every one. The sample consists of around 69,000 clones, approximately 90% of them appearing once. Time point denoted: peripheral blood 6 weeks after treatment start. This specimen was PBMCs, taken around atezolizumab (anti-PD-L1) treatment. The receptors here all came from an elderly woman with urothelial cancer.

The V call is TRBV7-2, the J call TRBJ2-5; 11 bases are a match to TRBD2. V shed 1 base and J 8 bases; nucleotides not matched to a gene: 6. CDR3 length: 15 amino acids. Germline CDR1 SGHTA, CDR2 FQGNSA. The CDR3 DNA reads as TGTGCCAGCAGCTTAGAGACTAGCGGGACGGGAACCCAGTACTTC. Translation gives CASSLETSGTGTQYF.

V gene TRBV27 combines with J gene TRBJ2-1; TRBD1 agrees at 9 bases. Germline CDR1 reads MNHEY; CDR2 reads SMNVEV (reference sequence). The CDR3 runs to 14 residues. V was clipped by 6 bases and J by 6 bases; unmatched bases: 6. The CDR3 sequence is CASSSGQGFNEQFF. The CDR3 bases are TGTGCCAGCAGCTCGGGACAGGGATTCAATGAGCAGTTCTTC.